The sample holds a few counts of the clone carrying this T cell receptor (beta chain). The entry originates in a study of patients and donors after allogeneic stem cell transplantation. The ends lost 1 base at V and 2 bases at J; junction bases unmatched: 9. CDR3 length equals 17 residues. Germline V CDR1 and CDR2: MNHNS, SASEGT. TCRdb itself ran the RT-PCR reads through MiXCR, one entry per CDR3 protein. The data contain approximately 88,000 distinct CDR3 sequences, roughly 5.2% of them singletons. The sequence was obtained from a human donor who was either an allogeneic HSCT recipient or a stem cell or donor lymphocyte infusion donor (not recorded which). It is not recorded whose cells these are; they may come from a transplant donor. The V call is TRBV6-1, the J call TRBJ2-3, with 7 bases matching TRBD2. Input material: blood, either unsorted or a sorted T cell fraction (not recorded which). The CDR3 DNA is TGTGCCAGCAGTGAAGGGCAAGTACTAGCGCACACAGATACGCAGTATTTT. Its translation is CASSEGQVLAHTDTQYF.